The TCR beta chain described here comes from a study of T cell responses to AZD1222 COVID-19 vaccine. The study, taken as a whole, reports: Baseline seropositivity occurred in only 5 to 7 AZD1222 recipients. Mapped onto spike, vaccine-associated CD4 TCRs spanned it and were dominant at 160-218 and 743-854. It should be noted that donors were predominantly white British and more often female, and clonal diversity was possibly underestimated.

This clone came up once. Its antigen remains unknown. The method was immunoSEQ multiplex PCR; TCRdb's version includes in-frame clones alone and lacks a portion of them. The table shows approximately 120,000 clones, with around 87% occurring only once. V was cut by 4 bases and J by 7 bases, with 13 bases left in between. Germline CDR1 and CDR2: SQVTM and ANQGSEA. The CDR3 is made up of 12 amino acids. Researchers grouped second doses given at about 4 or about 12 weeks into one pool. J is TRBJ1-2 and V is TRBV29-1; D is possibly TRBD1 (5 bases). The source is an adult who received the AZD1222 COVID-19 vaccine. This sample comprised peripheral blood, obtained 28 days after the second AZD1222 dose. In DNA, the CDR3 is TGCAGCGTTGGAGCAGGGAATCGTGGCTACACCTTC. This codes for CSVGAGNRGYTF.